A single TCR beta chain is shown here with its context. This entry belongs to a study of blood T cell repertoires in COVID-19. For the study at large: Samples taken during acute and convalescent COVID-19 were collected in the United States, Italy and Spain. Sources were T cells, B-cell-depleted T cells, or PBMCs; the material itself was cDNA or gDNA.

Germline-derived CDR1 and CDR2 are LGHNA and YSLEER. The CDR3 is 18 residues long. Trimming stripped 0 bases from V and 0 bases from J, with 15 bases between. Seattle patients were enrolled while actively infected and followed longitudinally. Authors' analysis steps: Reference gene primer amplification gave nucleated cell count estimates. Measured with immunoSEQ multiplex PCR; TCRdb has only the in-frame clones, and not every one. V, J and clone size were drawn from that table, and D and trimming were deduced from the DNA. Among roughly 380,000 clones listed, 89% were seen once. Sequenced material: peripheral blood. The clonotype was recovered from a woman aged 40 to 50 with COVID-19, enrolled during active disease. The chain is built from TRBV4-3 and TRBJ2-1; D gene uncertain. The CDR3 region is CASSQDSGTRSSYNEQFF. Here the CDR3 DNA reads TGCGCCAGCAGCCAAGATTCTGGCACGCGGAGCTCCTACAATGAGCAGTTCTTC.